Below, 27 T cell receptor beta chains from the same sample are listed, as sequenced in a study of blood T cell repertoires in COVID-19. Libraries were prepared by immunoSEQ multiplex PCR; TCRdb keeps only in-frame clonotypes and omits some of them. The sample shows about 130,000 clones, more than 75% of them seen only once. Sequenced input: peripheral blood. These receptors came from a woman in her sixties or seventies with COVID-19, enrolled during active disease.

This chain connects TRBV7-2 to TRBJ1-4, with TRBD1 as a possible D gene (5 bases). This CDR3 has 16 amino acids. Germline CDR1 is SGHTA and CDR2 is FQGNSA. Between the trimmed V and J ends, which lost 1 base and 4 bases, there was a span of 13 bases. CDR3 loop: CASSLGGGVLNEKLFF. The CDR3 DNA follows: TGTGCCAGCAGCTTAGGCGGGGGGGTGCTTAATGAAAAACTGTTTTTT.

The rearrangement links TRBV5-1 to TRBJ1-1, with TRBD1 matching over 9 bases. The CDR3 runs to 14 residues. Unmatched junction bases numbered 5, after V lost 6 bases and J lost 2 bases. Germline lookup yields CDR1 SGHRS and CDR2 YFSETQ. CDR3 nucleotides: TGCGCCAGCAACCCGGGACAGGGTAACACTGAAGCTTTCTTT. It specifies CASNPGQGNTEAFF.

CDR3 amino acids: CASIPGHLNTEAFF. The CDR3 DNA sequence: TGTGCCAGCATTCCGGGACACCTGAACACTGAAGCTTTCTTT. V and J are TRBV6-6 and TRBJ1-1; possible D gene TRBD1, 6 bases. V lost 7 bases, J lost 0 bases, and 12 bases lay in between. The CDR3 loop spans 14 amino acids. Germline CDR1 and CDR2: MNHNY and SVGAGI (reference sequence).

The chain has TRBV21-1 and TRBJ1-1. TRBV21-1 is a listed pseudogene. CDR3 length: 14 amino acids. The CDR3 reads CASSVRWVNTEAFF. CDR3 sequence (DNA): TGTGCCAGCAGCGTGCGGTGGGTGAACACTGAAGCTTTCTTT.

This clone was counted at least ten times. V and J are TRBV7-9 and TRBJ2-7; D not resolved. V was pared by 5 bases and J by 4 bases, with 6 bases between. From germline, CDR1 is SEHNR and CDR2 FQNEAQ (reference sequence). This CDR3 spans 11 amino acids. The CDR3 nucleotides read TGTGCCAGCAGCCCTTCTTACGAGCAGTACTTC. Translated, it gives CASSPSYEQYF. The full variable domain, in which reference TRBV7-9 and TRBJ2-7 provide the parts outside the CDR3, is DTGVSQNPRHKITKRGQNVTFRCDPISEHNRLYWYRQTLGQGPEFLTYFQNEAQLEKSRLLSDRFSAERPKGSFSTLEIQRTEQGDSAMYLCASSPSYEQYFGPGTRLTVT.

The chain recombines TRBV7-9 with TRBJ1-3, with 9 positions matching TRBD1. CDR1 SEHNR and CDR2 FQNEAQ come from the germline V gene (reference sequence). V shed 4 bases and J 0 bases; nucleotides not matched to a gene: 10. This CDR3 contains 18 residues. The CDR3 is CASSSPGQGAPSGNTIYF. CDR3 DNA: TGTGCCAGCAGCTCGCCGGGACAGGGAGCCCCCTCTGGAAACACCATATATTTT.

This chain uses TRBV28 with TRBJ1-5; TRBD1 matches 9 bases. The V segment lost 6 bases and the J segment 7 bases; nucleotides outside the gene matches: 1. Germline V gene lookup returns CDR1 MDHEN and CDR2 SYDVKM. The CDR3 is 12 residues long. The CDR3 sequence is CASRTGGQPQHF. The CDR3 nucleotides read TGTGCCAGCAGGACAGGGGGGCAGCCCCAGCATTTT.

This sequence joins TRBV7-2 and TRBJ1-5, with 8 bases aligning to TRBD1. The ends lost 5 bases at V and 3 bases at J; junction bases unmatched: 6. The CDR3 has 15 residues. Germline CDR1 reads SGHTA; CDR2 reads FQGNSA. The CDR3 sequence is CASSARQGNNQPQHF. Written as DNA, the CDR3 is TGTGCCAGCAGCGCACGACAGGGGAACAATCAGCCCCAGCATTTT.

This clone was seen just once. This sequence joins TRBV7-8 and TRBJ1-1; TRBD1 is a possible D gene (5 bases). Trimming removed 5 bases at V and 3 bases at J, with 13 bases between. The germline V gene has CDR1 SGHVS and CDR2 FQNEAQ. The CDR3 is 14 amino acids. CDR3 residues: CASSADTGYTEAFF. CDR3 in DNA: TGTGCCAGCAGCGCGGATACAGGCTACACTGAAGCTTTCTTT.

The chain employs TRBV4-2 and TRBJ1-2; no reliable D call. Trimming stripped 0 bases from V and 4 bases from J, with 18 bases between. The CDR3 is 17 residues long. From germline, CDR1 is LGHNA and CDR2 YNFKEQ. In DNA form, the CDR3 reads TGTGCCAGCAGCCAAGATCGGATCAGCGCGCGTGGCTATGGCTACACCTTC. Its translation is CASSQDRISARGYGYTF.

The chain has TRBV6-5 and TRBJ1-3; 9 bases are a match to TRBD1. V lost 6 bases, J lost 4 bases, and 7 bases stayed unmatched. This CDR3 has 15 amino acids. CDR1 is MNHEY and CDR2 is SVGAGI in the germline V gene. CDR3 amino acids: CASRATGGQGNTIYF. The CDR3 DNA sequence: TGTGCCAGCAGAGCTACAGGGGGCCAAGGAAACACCATATATTTT.

V and J are TRBV19 and TRBJ1-2; a possible D gene is TRBD1 (6 bases). V was pared by 5 bases and J by 7 bases, with 17 bases between. This CDR3 contains 14 residues. Germline V gene lookup returns CDR1 LNHDA and CDR2 SQIVND (reference sequence). CDR3 sequence reads: CASSVDRDIGGYTF. DNA for the CDR3: TGTGCCAGTAGTGTCGACCGGGACATAGGTGGCTACACCTTC.

The count of this clone is one. This chain uses TRBV5-8 with TRBJ2-7; the D gene is possibly TRBD2 (6 bases). This CDR3 spans 17 amino acids. V was clipped by 0 bases and J by 1 base, with 17 bases between them. Germline V gene sequence: CDR1 SGHTS, CDR2 YDEGEE. This chain's CDR3 is CASSLVVGTHSSYEQYF. DNA for the CDR3: TGTGCCAGCAGCTTGGTGGTGGGGACTCACTCGTCCTACGAGCAGTACTTC.

The genes are TRBV2 and TRBJ1-2; D remains ambiguous. Germline lookup yields CDR1 SNHLY and CDR2 FYNNEI. Trimming pared 6 bases from V and 6 bases from J, leaving 14 bases between. CDR3 length: 13 amino acids. As DNA, the CDR3 is TGTGCCAGCAGGAATGGACTGTCCAATGGCTACACCTTC. It specifies CASRNGLSNGYTF.

This chain uses TRBV19 with TRBJ2-2; TRBD1 matches 7 bases. CDR3 size: 18 residues. V shed 5 bases and J 5 bases; nucleotides not matched to a gene: 17. Germline V CDR1 and CDR2: LNHDA, SQIVND (reference sequence). CDR3 protein: CASSFYGRISRGTGELFF. The CDR3 DNA sequence: TGTGCCAGTAGTTTTTATGGACGGATTTCCAGGGGGACCGGGGAGCTGTTTTTT.

The gene calls are TRBV5-6 and TRBJ1-3, with D unresolved. The CDR3 runs to 15 residues. Germline assignment: CDR1 SGHDT and CDR2 YYEEEE. With 2 bases removed from V and 4 bases from J, the gap between germline ends came to 13 bases. CDR3 bases: TGTGCCAGCAGCTTCGTCACAAGCGCCGGAAACACCATATATTTT. Translating it yields CASSFVTSAGNTIYF. The full variable domain, with the rest looked up from reference TRBV5-6 and TRBJ1-3, is DAGVTQSPTHLIKTRGQQVTLRCSPKSGHDTVSWYQQALGQGPQFIFQYYEEEERQRGNFPDRFSGHQFPNYSSELNVNALLLGDSALYLCASSFVTSAGNTIYFGEGSWLTVV.

The chain recombines TRBV7-9 with TRBJ2-7, with TRBD2 matching 9 bases. Germline trimming cut 5 bases from V and 4 bases from J; bases unmatched to any gene: 9. There are 15 residues in the CDR3. Per the germline V gene, CDR1 is SEHNR and CDR2 is FQNEAQ (reference sequence). The CDR3 region is CASSPPSGGQYEQYF. DNA for the CDR3: TGTGCCAGCAGCCCACCAAGCGGGGGGCAATACGAGCAGTACTTC.

This clone has more than one count but fewer than ten. In DNA, the CDR3 is TGTGCCAGCAGTTTGGACAGGAGCTCCTACAATGAGCAGTTCTTC. This sequence encodes CASSLDRSSYNEQFF. The chain combines TRBV27 with TRBJ2-1; TRBD1 matches 7 bases. Trimming at V came to 3 bases and at J to 0 bases, leaving 2 bases not matched to a gene. CDR1 is MNHEY, CDR2 SMNVEV, per germline (reference sequence). The CDR3 runs to 15 residues.

The chain combines TRBV30 with TRBJ1-5; no reliable D call. In germline, CDR1 is GTSNPN, CDR2 SVGIG (reference sequence). The CDR3 extends over 15 amino acids. V lost 0 bases and J lost 4, with 13 bases in between. CDR3 residues: CAWSVKVAVNQPQHF. The CDR3 DNA sequence: TGTGCCTGGAGTGTAAAGGTAGCGGTAAATCAGCCCCAGCATTTT.

The chain is built from TRBV27 and TRBJ1-2; a weak D match, TRBD1 (6 bases). The V end lost 5 bases, the J end lost 8 bases, and 18 bases lay between the germline ends. The CDR3 length is 14 residues. CDR1 and CDR2 from the germline V gene are MNHEY and SMNVEV (reference sequence). Written as DNA, the CDR3 is TGTGCCAGCAGTCCTTCGGGCAGGGGAAAAGGCTACACCTTC. Protein product: CASSPSGRGKGYTF.

The chain is built from TRBV7-3 and TRBJ2-1, with D unclear. The CDR3 is 11 amino acids. Germline-derived CDR1 and CDR2 are SGHTA and FQGTGA. The V and J ends lost 4 bases and 10 bases respectively, with 8 bases between them. The CDR3 is CASSSGREQFF. The CDR3 bases are TGTGCCAGCAGCTCGGGTAGGGAGCAGTTCTTC.

The chain couples TRBV7-2 to TRBJ1-1; a possible D gene is TRBD1 (5 bases). Germline lookup yields CDR1 SGHTA and CDR2 FQGNSA. V lost 2 bases to trimming and J lost 0 bases, with 10 bases between them. This CDR3 has 15 amino acids. Here the CDR3 reads CASSLLGAMNTEAFF. In DNA form, the CDR3 reads TGTGCCAGCAGCTTATTAGGGGCTATGAACACTGAAGCTTTCTTT.

J is TRBJ1-2 and V is TRBV29-1, with D possibly being TRBD1 (6 bases). Germline V lookup: CDR1 SQVTM, CDR2 ANQGSEA. This CDR3 contains 11 residues. Deletions cut 6 bases from V and 7 bases from J, with 12 bases between. This chain's CDR3 is CSVGTGFGYTF. The CDR3 coding sequence is TGCAGCGTCGGAACAGGGTTTGGCTACACCTTC.

The sample holds a few counts of this clone. This chain joins TRBV7-9 and TRBJ2-2; no reliable D call. Deletions cut 0 bases from V and 4 bases from J, with 9 bases between. The V gene's germline CDR1 is SEHNR and CDR2 FQNEAQ (reference sequence). The CDR3 has 15 residues. The CDR3 region has the DNA TGTGCCAGCAGCTTAGCCCTTTCCGGCACCGGGGAGCTGTTTTTT. As protein: CASSLALSGTGELFF.

The J gene is TRBJ1-2, the V gene TRBV28, with a weak D call TRBD1 (6 bases). CDR1 and CDR2 from the germline V gene are MDHEN and SYDVKM. Deletions cut 5 bases from V and 5 bases from J, with 9 bases between. The CDR3 extends over 12 amino acids. CDR3 loop: CASSTGTYGYTF. Here the CDR3 DNA reads TGTGCCAGCAGTACCGGGACATATGGCTACACCTTC.

The chain is built from TRBV30 and TRBJ1-6, with 9 bases aligning to TRBD1. There are 17 residues in the CDR3. Trimming took 1 base from V and 0 from J; bases not matched to a gene: 4. Germline CDR1 and CDR2: GTSNPN and SVGIG (reference sequence). The CDR3 DNA reads TGTGCCTGGAGTGGGGACAGGGCAAGCTCCTATAATTCACCCCTCCACTTT. It specifies CAWSGDRASSYNSPLHF.

The J gene is TRBJ1-4, the V gene TRBV4-1; D is undetermined. The length of the CDR3 is 17 residues. V lost 1 base, J lost 6 bases, and 18 bases lay in between. Germline V gives CDR1 MGHRA, CDR2 YSYEKL. The CDR3 sequence: CASSQGRRRGVDEKLFF. The CDR3, as DNA: TGCGCCAGCAGCCAAGGAAGGAGGAGAGGCGTAGATGAAAAACTGTTTTTT.